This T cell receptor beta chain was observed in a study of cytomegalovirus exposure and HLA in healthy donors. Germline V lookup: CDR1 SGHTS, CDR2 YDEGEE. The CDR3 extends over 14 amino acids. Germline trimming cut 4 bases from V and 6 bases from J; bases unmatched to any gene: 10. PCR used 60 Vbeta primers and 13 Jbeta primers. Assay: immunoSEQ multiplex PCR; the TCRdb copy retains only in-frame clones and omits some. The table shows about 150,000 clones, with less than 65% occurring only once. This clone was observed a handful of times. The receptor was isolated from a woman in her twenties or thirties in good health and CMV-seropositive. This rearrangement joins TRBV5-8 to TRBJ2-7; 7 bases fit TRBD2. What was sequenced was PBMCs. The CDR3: CASSTRTRVGEQYF. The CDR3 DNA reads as TGTGCCAGCAGCACAAGGACTAGGGTCGGCGAGCAGTACTTC.